The 26 T cell receptor beta chains below were found in one sample sequenced in a study of blood T cells in healthy people across ages. The use of a sample-barcoded 5' primer and a J-beta primer mix characterized a second PCR of roughly 7 to 12 cycles. TCRdb redid the calling of the 5' RACE reads with MiXCR, one entry per CDR3 protein. The top ten hold roughly 7.9% of the sample, which has about 1.5 million distinct CDR3 sequences, 42% seen once. The sample comprised blood. The receptors come from a woman younger than 35 in good health.

The chain employs TRBV12-3 or TRBV12-4 and TRBJ1-1; TRBD1 aligns across 8 bases. The J segment lost 3 bases and the V segment lost 3 bases, leaving 3 bases of the junction unmatched. This CDR3 spans 14 amino acids. CDR3: CASSFRGRDTEAFF. The DNA of the CDR3 is TGTGCCAGCAGTTTCAGGGGGCGCGACACTGAAGCTTTCTTT.

V is TRBV12-3 or TRBV12-4 and J is TRBJ2-5; D ambiguous. This CDR3 region has 13 residues. With 6 bases removed from V and 2 bases from J, the gap between germline ends came to 10 bases. The CDR3 region is CASRGSWQETQYF. The CDR3 region has the DNA TGTGCCAGCAGGGGCTCCTGGCAAGAGACCCAGTACTTC.

This clonotype occurred a few times. CDR3 in amino acids: CASGPRDGNEQFF. The CDR3 DNA sequence: TGTGCTAGTGGTCCGAGGGATGGGAATGAGCAGTTCTTC. The J gene is TRBJ2-1, the V gene TRBV12-5; tentatively, D is TRBD2 (5 bases). V was shortened by 5 bases and J by 7 bases, with 12 bases between the two germline ends. Germline V lookup: CDR1 LGHNT, CDR2 FRNRAP. There are 13 residues in the CDR3.

The chain employs TRBV12-3 or TRBV12-4 and TRBJ2-7; 9 nucleotides agree with TRBD1. The V and J ends lost 3 bases and 4 bases, in that order; junction bases with no gene match: 4. The CDR3 totals 14 residues. The CDR3: CASSFVQGAYEQYF. The CDR3 nucleotides read TGTGCCAGCAGTTTTGTACAGGGGGCTTACGAGCAGTACTTC.

The chain couples TRBV29-1 to TRBJ2-1; 16 bases align to TRBD2. The junction had 6 bases not matched to a gene; V was cut back by 7 bases and J by 9 bases. Germline V gene lookup returns CDR1 SQVTM and CDR2 ANQGSEA. The CDR3 has 14 amino acids. CDR3 loop: CSALGLAGGREQFF. In DNA form, the CDR3 reads TGCAGCGCCCTGGGACTAGCGGGGGGGCGTGAGCAGTTCTTC.

Only one count was recorded for this clonotype. The J gene is TRBJ2-2, the V gene TRBV20-1, with TRBD2 matching 9 bases. CDR1 DFQATT and CDR2 SNEGSKA come from the germline V gene (reference sequence). The CDR3 contains 16 residues. V was clipped by 0 bases and J by 4 bases; unmatched bases: 6. DNA of the CDR3: TGCAGTGCTAGAGACTTAGCGGGGGTGGGCACCGGGGAGCTGTTTTTT. Its protein is CSARDLAGVGTGELFF.

This rearrangement joins TRBV6-6 to TRBJ2-5; tentatively, D is TRBD2 (6 bases). The length of the CDR3 is 14 residues. V was shortened by 0 bases and J by 5 bases, with 10 bases between the two germline ends. Germline CDR1 reads MNHNY; CDR2 reads SVGAGI (reference sequence). The CDR3 protein is CASSYSDGGETQYF. CDR3 in DNA: TGTGCCAGCAGTTACTCGGATGGGGGGGAGACCCAGTACTTC.

Turning to this clonotype: At one of its ends the junction is not consistent with the germline gene, which may arise from a read error. V is TRBV28 and J is TRBJ2-3; no firm D call. The CDR3 is 16 amino acids. The germline CDR1 and CDR2 sequences are MDHEN and SYDVKM. The CDR3 loop is CTSSFPGGTSTDTQYF. CDR3 sequence (DNA): TGTACCAGCAGTTTCCCCGGCGGAACTAGCACAGATACGCAGTATTTT.

The chain recombines TRBV12-3 or TRBV12-4 with TRBJ1-2; tentatively, D is TRBD1 (5 bases). V lost 4 bases and J lost 1, with 19 bases in between. The CDR3 spans 17 residues. The CDR3 protein is CASSSNPGYGVNYGYTF. For the CDR3, the DNA is TGTGCCAGCAGTTCTAACCCAGGGTATGGAGTTAACTATGGCTACACCTTC.

Written as DNA, the CDR3 is TGTGCCCCCCCCCGGAGGCCTTACAATCAGCCCCAGCATTTT. It codes for CAPPRRPYNQPQHF. The V gene is TRBV24-1, the J gene TRBJ1-5; D call uncertain. Germline loops: CDR1 KGHDR, CDR2 SFDVKD. Trimming stripped 12 bases from V and 3 bases from J, with 17 bases between. The CDR3 has 14 residues.

This clonotype has a handful of counts. V and J are TRBV6-2 or TRBV6-3 and TRBJ2-7, with D hard to call. Trimming removed 2 bases at V and 1 base at J, with 9 bases between. CDR3 length equals 14 residues. Germline CDR1 reads MNHEY; CDR2 reads SVGEGT. The CDR3 region is CASSYQAESYEQYF. The CDR3 DNA is TGTGCCAGCAGTTACCAGGCCGAGTCCTACGAGCAGTACTTC.

The rearrangement joins TRBV7-9 to TRBJ2-7; 9 nucleotides align to TRBD1. CDR3 length equals 12 residues. The V gene's germline CDR1 is SEHNR and CDR2 FQNEAQ (reference sequence). With 6 bases clipped from V and 12 bases from J, the junction kept 9 bases outside the gene matches. The CDR3 DNA reads as TGTGCCAGCAGTCCCCAGGACAGGGGTCGGTACTTC. Its translation: CASSPQDRGRYF.

This clonotype has just a few counts. The chain uses TRBV7-9 and TRBJ1-1; perhaps TRBD1 as D (6 bases). From germline, CDR1 is SEHNR and CDR2 FQNEAQ (reference sequence). The CDR3 is 13 amino acids. Trimming took off 6 bases at V and 3 bases at J, with 11 bases between the two ends. The chain's CDR3 is CASRPDRDTEAFF. The CDR3 DNA is TGTGCCAGCAGGCCGGACAGAGACACTGAAGCTTTCTTT.

This clonotype was counted only a few times. V usage is TRBV7-2 and J usage is TRBJ2-1; D unclear. V lost 1 base and J 5 bases, leaving 6 bases between the germline ends. CDR3 length equals 13 residues. Looked up from germline, CDR1 is SGHTA and CDR2 is FQGNSA. The CDR3 DNA reads TGTGCCAGCAGCTTAGGCGGCCACAATGAGCAGTTCTTC. Translation: CASSLGGHNEQFF.

V and J are TRBV6-1 and TRBJ2-3; no firm D call. CDR1 and CDR2 from the germline V gene are MNHNS and SASEGT. Trimming stripped 3 bases from V and 6 bases from J, with 13 bases between. CDR3 size: 14 residues. In nucleotides, the CDR3 is TGTGCCAGCAGTGACCCGAACGCGTCCGATACGCAGTATTTT. Amino acid sequence: CASSDPNASDTQYF.

The chain links TRBV2 to TRBJ2-7, with D tentatively TRBD1 (6 bases). Trimming removed 2 bases from V and 5 bases from J, with 31 bases in between. CDR1 is SNHLY, CDR2 FYNNEI, per germline. This CDR3 contains 20 residues. CDR3 in DNA: TGTGCCAGCAGTGAAAACGTCCTCACCGTCGGCGGCACCCACAGGGACGAGCAGTACTTC. Residues: CASSENVLTVGGTHRDEQYF.

This clonotype has just a few counts. V is TRBV12-3 or TRBV12-4 and J is TRBJ2-3; 8 bases match TRBD2. This CDR3 has 15 residues. The J segment lost 2 bases and the V segment lost 7 bases, leaving 8 bases of the junction unmatched. The CDR3 DNA follows: TGTGCCAGCACCCTCAGCGGGGGATCCACAGATACGCAGTATTTT. It yields the protein CASTLSGGSTDTQYF.

The rearrangement joins TRBV20-1 to TRBJ1-1, with 8 positions matching TRBD1. V trimming: 0 bases; J trimming: 0 bases; junction bases outside the gene matches: 9. The V gene's germline CDR1 is DFQATT and CDR2 SNEGSKA (reference sequence). The CDR3 sequence is 17 residues long. The CDR3 loop reads CSARDPRTGTLNTEAFF. CDR3 nucleotide sequence: TGCAGTGCTAGAGATCCCCGGACAGGGACCTTGAACACTGAAGCTTTCTTT.

J is TRBJ2-2 and V is TRBV20-1; TRBD2 aligns across 9 bases. The CDR3 extends over 14 amino acids. Germline V gene lookup returns CDR1 DFQATT and CDR2 SNEGSKA (reference sequence). V was pared by 1 base and J by 7 bases, with 4 bases of the junction left unmatched. The CDR3 DNA follows: TGCAGTGCTAGAGTAGCGGGAGTGGTCGGGGAGCTGTTTTTT. Its protein is CSARVAGVVGELFF.

The chain is built from TRBV7-9 and TRBJ1-4; D gene ambiguous. V lost 5 bases to trimming and J lost 6 bases, with 13 bases between them. Germline V gives CDR1 SEHNR, CDR2 FQNEAQ (reference sequence). This CDR3 is built from 14 residues. This chain's CDR3 is CASSRLTGDEKLFF. CDR3 bases: TGTGCCAGCAGCCGTCTGACCGGGGATGAAAAACTGTTTTTT.

This clonotype was detected only once. The genes are TRBV5-1 and TRBJ2-3; D is uncertain. Trimming shortened V by 6 bases and J by 4 bases, and 24 bases separated the two germline ends. Germline assignment: CDR1 SGHRS and CDR2 YFSETQ. The CDR3 sequence is 17 residues long. CDR3 residues: CASTVDMRSRVADTQYF. The CDR3 coding sequence is TGCGCCAGCACCGTTGATATGAGGTCCCGGGTGGCAGATACGCAGTATTTT.

V gene TRBV5-1 combines with J gene TRBJ2-1, with D unresolved. Trimming cost V 0 bases and J 6 bases, with 16 bases left between them. Germline V gives CDR1 SGHRS, CDR2 YFSETQ. The CDR3 contains 16 residues. CDR3 nucleotide sequence: TGCGCCAGCAGCTTGGCTACAGCCGGGCTCAGCAATGAGCAGTTCTTC. Translating it yields CASSLATAGLSNEQFF.

This chain links TRBV5-8 with TRBJ2-4; D is possibly TRBD2 (6 bases). The last part of the DNA fits TRBJ2-5 better; the J call may be wrong. The CDR3 has 15 amino acids. Germline assignment: CDR1 SGHTS and CDR2 YDEGEE. In DNA, the CDR3 is TGTGCCAGCAGCTTGGCCAGAGGAGTGGAGGGGACCCAGTACTTC. It translates to CASSLARGVEGTQYF.

The chain is built from TRBV12-3 or TRBV12-4 and TRBJ2-4; 8 nucleotides agree with TRBD1. The DNA end lines up better with TRBJ2-5; the J call may be wrong. This CDR3 contains 19 residues. CDR3 region: CASTPGVAGGRPPVETQYF. For the CDR3, the DNA is TGTGCCAGCACCCCAGGGGTCGCAGGGGGCCGACCTCCGGTTGAGACCCAGTACTTC.

This chain joins TRBV6-6 and TRBJ1-1; possible D gene TRBD1, 6 bases. Germline CDR1 and CDR2: MNHNY and SVGAGI (reference sequence). The CDR3 is made up of 14 amino acids. V shed 8 bases and J shed 5 bases, with 18 bases lying between them. CDR3 sequence reads: CASSEQGLGTEAFF. The CDR3 region has the DNA TGTGCCAGCTCTGAACAGGGTCTGGGGACTGAAGCTTTCTTT.

This clonotype was counted a few times. V gene TRBV10-3 combines with J gene TRBJ1-2, with 9 bases fitting TRBD1. The germline V gene has CDR1 ENHRY and CDR2 SYGVKD. The CDR3 covers 13 residues. V lost 5 bases, J lost 8 bases, and 6 bases stayed unmatched. CDR3 DNA sequence: TGTGCCATCAGTCCGGGACAGGGAGGAGGCTACACCTTC. It codes for CAISPGQGGGYTF.